Sequencing of this TCR beta chain was carried out in a study of tumor-infiltrating lymphocytes in primary liver carcinoma. The authors made TCR beta cDNA from approximately 500 ng total RNA with a constant-region primer. It was through three nested multiplex PCR rounds of slightly modified ARM-PCR that TCR beta libraries arose. For around 9 cycles apiece, the opening two PCR rounds ran with TRBV1-TRBV30 forward primers and a C-beta reverse primer. TCRdb re-called the multiplex PCR reads through MiXCR, storing one row per CDR3 protein. The top ten hold 25% to 35% of the sample, which has about 74,000 distinct CDR3 sequences, nearly 70% seen once. Study conclusions and caveats: Against blood, tumors held a significantly higher top-250-clone fraction (p = 0.039).

Scientists recovered RNA and DNA together from approximately 20-30 mg of unsorted bulk tissue. About this clonotype itself: Its antigen is still unknown. One end of the junction fails to match germline, which may point to a read error.

The CDR3 has 16 residues. Germline lookup yields CDR1 LGHNA and CDR2 YNFKEQ. The receptor comes from a man in his forties with primary liver carcinoma and hepatitis B virus infection. The chain combines TRBV4-2 with TRBJ2-1; 7 nucleotides match TRBD2. Sequences were obtained from liver tumor tissue from sampling region 4. The subset was: tumor region T4, right-lateral pole. This CDR3 is CASSQTPGLDPNEQFF. In DNA form, the CDR3 reads TGTGCCAGCAGCCAGACACCAGGACTAGATCCCAATGAGCAATTCTTC.